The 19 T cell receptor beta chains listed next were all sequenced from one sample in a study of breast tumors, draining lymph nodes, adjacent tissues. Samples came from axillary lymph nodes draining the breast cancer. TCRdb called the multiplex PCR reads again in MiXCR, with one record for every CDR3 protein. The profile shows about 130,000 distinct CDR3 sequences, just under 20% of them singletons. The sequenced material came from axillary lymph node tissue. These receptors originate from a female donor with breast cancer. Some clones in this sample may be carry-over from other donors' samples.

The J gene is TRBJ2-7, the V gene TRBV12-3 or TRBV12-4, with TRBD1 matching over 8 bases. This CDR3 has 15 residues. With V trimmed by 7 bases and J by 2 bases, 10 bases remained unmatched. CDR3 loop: CASNLRGTGTYEQYF. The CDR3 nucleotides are TGTGCCAGCAACCTGAGGGGGACAGGAACCTACGAGCAGTACTTC.

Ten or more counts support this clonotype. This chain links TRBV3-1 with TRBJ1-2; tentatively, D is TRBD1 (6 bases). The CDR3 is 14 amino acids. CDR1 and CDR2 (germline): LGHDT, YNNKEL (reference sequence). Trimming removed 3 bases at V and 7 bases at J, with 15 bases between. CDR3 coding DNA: TGTGCCAGCAGCCATGTCAGGGGTATCGCTGGCTACACCTTC. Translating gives CASSHVRGIAGYTF.

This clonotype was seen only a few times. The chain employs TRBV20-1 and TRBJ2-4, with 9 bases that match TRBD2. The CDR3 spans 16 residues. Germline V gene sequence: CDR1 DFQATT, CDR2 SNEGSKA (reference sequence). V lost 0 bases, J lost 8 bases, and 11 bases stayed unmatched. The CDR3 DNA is TGCAGTGCTAGAGACAACCGAGGCGGGGGGGCAGACATTCAGTACTTC. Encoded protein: CSARDNRGGGADIQYF.

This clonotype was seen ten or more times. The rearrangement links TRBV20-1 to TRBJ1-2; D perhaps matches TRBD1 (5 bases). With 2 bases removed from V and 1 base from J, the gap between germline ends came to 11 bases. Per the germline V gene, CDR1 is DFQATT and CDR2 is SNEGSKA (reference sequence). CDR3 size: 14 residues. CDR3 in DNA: TGCAGTGCTAGAAGGACACAGAATAACTATGGCTACACCTTC. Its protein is CSARRTQNNYGYTF.

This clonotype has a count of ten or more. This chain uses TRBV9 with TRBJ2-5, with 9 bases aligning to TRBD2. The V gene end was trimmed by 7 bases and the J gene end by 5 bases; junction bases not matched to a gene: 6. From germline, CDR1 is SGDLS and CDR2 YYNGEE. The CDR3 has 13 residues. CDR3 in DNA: TGTGCCAGCTCAGCGGGAGGAGGGGAGACCCAGTACTTC. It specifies CASSAGGGETQYF.

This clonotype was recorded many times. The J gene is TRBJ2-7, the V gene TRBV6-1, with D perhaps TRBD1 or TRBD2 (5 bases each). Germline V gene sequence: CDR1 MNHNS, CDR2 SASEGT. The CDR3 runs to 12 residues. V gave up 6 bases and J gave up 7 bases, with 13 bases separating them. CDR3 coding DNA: TGTGCCAGCAGACTAGGGACGGGGGAGCAGTACTTC. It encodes CASRLGTGEQYF.

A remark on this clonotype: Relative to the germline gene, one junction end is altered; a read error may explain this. The CDR3 region is CASTWGGNGKLFF. The DNA of the CDR3 is TGTGCCAGCACTTGGGGGGGTAATGGAAAACTGTTTTTT. The chain has TRBV6-1 and TRBJ1-4; TRBD1 might be the D (5 bases). The CDR3 contains 13 residues. The germline gives CDR1 MNHNS, CDR2 SASEGT.

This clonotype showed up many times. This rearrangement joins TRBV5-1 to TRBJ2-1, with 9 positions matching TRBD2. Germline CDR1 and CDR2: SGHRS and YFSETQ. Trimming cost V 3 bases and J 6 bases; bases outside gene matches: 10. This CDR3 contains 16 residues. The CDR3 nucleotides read TGCGCCAGCAGCTCTGAGGTTGGACTAGCGACCAATGAGCAGTTCTTC. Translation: CASSSEVGLATNEQFF. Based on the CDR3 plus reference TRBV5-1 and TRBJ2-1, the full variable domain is KAGVTQTPRYLIKTRGQQVTLSCSPISGHRSVSWYQQTPGQGLQFLFEYFSETQRNKGNFPGRFSGRQFSNSRSEMNVSTLELGDSALYLCASSSEVGLATNEQFFGPGTRLTVL.

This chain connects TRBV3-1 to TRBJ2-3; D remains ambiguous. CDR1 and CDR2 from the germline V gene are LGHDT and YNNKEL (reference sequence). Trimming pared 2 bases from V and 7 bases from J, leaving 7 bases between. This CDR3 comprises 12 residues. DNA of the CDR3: TGTGCCAGCAGCCAAAACCTTAATACGCAGTATTTT. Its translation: CASSQNLNTQYF.

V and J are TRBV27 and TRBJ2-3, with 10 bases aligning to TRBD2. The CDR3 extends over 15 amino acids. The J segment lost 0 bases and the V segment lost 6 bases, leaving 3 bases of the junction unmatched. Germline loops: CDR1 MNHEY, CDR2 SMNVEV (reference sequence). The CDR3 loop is CASRASGRSTDTQYF. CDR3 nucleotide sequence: TGTGCCAGCAGGGCTAGCGGGAGAAGCACAGATACGCAGTATTTT.

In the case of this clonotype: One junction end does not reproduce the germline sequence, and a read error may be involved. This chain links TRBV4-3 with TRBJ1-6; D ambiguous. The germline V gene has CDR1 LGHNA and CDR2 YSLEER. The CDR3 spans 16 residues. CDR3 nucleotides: TGCGCCGGCAGCCAAGATTTCGGACGGGCCGTATCACCCCTCCATTTT. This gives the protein CAGSQDFGRAVSPLHF.

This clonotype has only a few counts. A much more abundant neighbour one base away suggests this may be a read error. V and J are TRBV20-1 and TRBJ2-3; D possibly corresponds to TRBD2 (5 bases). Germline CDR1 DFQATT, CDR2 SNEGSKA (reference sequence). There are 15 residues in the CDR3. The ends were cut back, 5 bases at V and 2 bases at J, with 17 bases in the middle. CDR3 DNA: TGCAGTGCTGGAGTCCCCCAGCGGCACACAGATACGCAGTATTTT. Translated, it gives CSAGVPQRHTDTQYF.

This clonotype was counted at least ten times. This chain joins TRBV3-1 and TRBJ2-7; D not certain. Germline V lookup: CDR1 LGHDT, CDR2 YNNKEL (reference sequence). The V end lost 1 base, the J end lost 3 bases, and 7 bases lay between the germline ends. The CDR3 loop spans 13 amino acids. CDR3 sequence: CASSQGTHYEQYF. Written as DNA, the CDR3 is TGTGCCAGCAGCCAAGGGACGCACTACGAGCAGTACTTC.

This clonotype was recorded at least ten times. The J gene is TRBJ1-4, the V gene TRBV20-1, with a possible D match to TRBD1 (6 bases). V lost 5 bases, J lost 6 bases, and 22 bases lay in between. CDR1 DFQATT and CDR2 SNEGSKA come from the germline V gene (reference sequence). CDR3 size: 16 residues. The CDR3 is CSAPPRAGRGYEKLFF. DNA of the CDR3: TGCAGTGCTCCACCTCGAGCAGGGAGGGGGTATGAAAAACTGTTTTTT.

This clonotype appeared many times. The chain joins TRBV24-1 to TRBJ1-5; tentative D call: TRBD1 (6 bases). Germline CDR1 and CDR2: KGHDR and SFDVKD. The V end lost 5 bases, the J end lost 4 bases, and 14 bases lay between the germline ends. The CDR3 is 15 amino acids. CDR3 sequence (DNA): TGTGCCACCAGTGCCGCAGGGGCGGGAAATCAGCCCCAGCATTTT. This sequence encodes CATSAAGAGNQPQHF.

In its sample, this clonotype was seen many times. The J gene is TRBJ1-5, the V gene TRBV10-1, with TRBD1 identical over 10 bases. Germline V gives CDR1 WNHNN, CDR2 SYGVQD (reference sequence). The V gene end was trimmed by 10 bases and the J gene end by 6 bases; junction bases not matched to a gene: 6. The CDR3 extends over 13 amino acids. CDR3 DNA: TGCGCCACCCGACAGGGGGCGACTCAGCCCCAGCATTTT. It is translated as CATRQGATQPQHF.

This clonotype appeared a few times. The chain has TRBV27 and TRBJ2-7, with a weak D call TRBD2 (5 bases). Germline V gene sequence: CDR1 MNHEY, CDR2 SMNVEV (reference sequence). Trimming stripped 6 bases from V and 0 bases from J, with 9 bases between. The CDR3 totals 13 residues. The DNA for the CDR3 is TGTGCCAGCAGCCGGGGTAGCTCCTACGAGCAGTACTTC. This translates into CASSRGSSYEQYF.

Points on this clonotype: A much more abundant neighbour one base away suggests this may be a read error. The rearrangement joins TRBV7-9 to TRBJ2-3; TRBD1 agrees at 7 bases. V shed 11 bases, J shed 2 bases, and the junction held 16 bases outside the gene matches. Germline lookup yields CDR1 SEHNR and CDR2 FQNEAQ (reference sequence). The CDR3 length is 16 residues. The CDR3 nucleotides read TGTGCCGGCATAGAGGACAGGACCTTTCCCACAGATACGCAGTATTTT. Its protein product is CAGIEDRTFPTDTQYF. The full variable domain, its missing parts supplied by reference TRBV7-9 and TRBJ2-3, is DTGVSQNPRHKITKRGQNVTFRCDPISEHNRLYWYRQTLGQGPEFLTYFQNEAQLEKSRLLSDRFSAERPKGSFSTLEIQRTEQGDSAMYLCAGIEDRTFPTDTQYFGPGTRLTVL.

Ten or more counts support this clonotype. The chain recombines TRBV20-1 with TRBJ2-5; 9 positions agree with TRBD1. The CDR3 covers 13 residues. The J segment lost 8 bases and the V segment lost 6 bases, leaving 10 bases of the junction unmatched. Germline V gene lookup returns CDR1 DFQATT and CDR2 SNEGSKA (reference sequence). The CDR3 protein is CSAIETGGRTQYF. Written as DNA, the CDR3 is TGCAGTGCAATAGAAACAGGGGGCCGAACCCAGTACTTC.